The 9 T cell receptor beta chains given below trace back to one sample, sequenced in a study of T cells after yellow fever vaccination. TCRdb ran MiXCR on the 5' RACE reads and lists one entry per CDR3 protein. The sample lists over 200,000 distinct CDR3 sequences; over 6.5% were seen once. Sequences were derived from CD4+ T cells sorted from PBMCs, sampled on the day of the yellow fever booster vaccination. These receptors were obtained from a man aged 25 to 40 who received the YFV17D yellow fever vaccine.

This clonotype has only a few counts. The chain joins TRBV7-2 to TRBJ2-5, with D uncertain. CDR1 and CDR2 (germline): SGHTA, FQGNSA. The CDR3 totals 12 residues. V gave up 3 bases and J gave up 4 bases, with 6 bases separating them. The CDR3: CASSFALETQYF. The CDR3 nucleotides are TGTGCCAGCAGCTTTGCTTTAGAGACCCAGTACTTC.

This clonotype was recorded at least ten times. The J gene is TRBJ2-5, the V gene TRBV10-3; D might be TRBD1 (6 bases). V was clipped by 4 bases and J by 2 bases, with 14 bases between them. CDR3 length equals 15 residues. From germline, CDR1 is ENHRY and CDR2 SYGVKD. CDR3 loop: CAISGTGTTQETQYF. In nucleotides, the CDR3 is TGTGCCATCAGTGGCACAGGGACGACACAAGAGACCCAGTACTTC.

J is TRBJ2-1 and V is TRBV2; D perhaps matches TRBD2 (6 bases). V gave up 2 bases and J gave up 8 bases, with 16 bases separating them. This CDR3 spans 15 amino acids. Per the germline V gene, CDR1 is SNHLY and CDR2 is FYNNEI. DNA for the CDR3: TGTGCCAGCAGTGAACTCGGGAGCGGAATCGATGAGCAGTTCTTC. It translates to CASSELGSGIDEQFF.

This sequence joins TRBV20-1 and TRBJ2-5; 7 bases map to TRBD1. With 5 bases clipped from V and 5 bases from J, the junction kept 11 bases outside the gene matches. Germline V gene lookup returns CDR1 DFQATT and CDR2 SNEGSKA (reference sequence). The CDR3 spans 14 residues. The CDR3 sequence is CSAQRQGTVETQYF. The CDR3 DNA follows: TGCAGTGCTCAGAGACAGGGAACAGTTGAGACCCAGTACTTC.

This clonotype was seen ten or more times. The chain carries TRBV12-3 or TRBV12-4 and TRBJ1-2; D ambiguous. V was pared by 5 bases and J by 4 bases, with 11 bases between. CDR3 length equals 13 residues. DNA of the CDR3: TGTGCCAGCAGTGACCTAAGTACCTATGGCTACACCTTC. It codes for CASSDLSTYGYTF.

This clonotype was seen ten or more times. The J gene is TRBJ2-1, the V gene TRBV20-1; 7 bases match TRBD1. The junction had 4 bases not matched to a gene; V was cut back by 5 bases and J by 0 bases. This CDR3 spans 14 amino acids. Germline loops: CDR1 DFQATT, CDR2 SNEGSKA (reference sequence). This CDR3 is CSASGGSSYNEQFF. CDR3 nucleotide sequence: TGCAGTGCTTCAGGGGGTAGCTCCTACAATGAGCAGTTCTTC.

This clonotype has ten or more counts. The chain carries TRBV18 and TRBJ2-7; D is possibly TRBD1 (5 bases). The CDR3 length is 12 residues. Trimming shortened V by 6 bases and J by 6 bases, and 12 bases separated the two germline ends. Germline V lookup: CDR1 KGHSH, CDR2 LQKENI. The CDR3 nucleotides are TGTGCCAGCTCCCCAAGGGGTCTCGAGCAGTACTTC. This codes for CASSPRGLEQYF.

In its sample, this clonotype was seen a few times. The CDR3 sequence: CASSSTSGYHNEQFF. The DNA for the CDR3 is TGTGCCAGCTCAAGCACTAGCGGGTATCACAATGAGCAGTTCTTC. V is TRBV18 and J is TRBJ2-1; 9 bases fit TRBD2. Germline trimming cut 5 bases from V and 5 bases from J; bases unmatched to any gene: 7. The germline CDR1 and CDR2 sequences are KGHSH and LQKENI. CDR3 size: 15 residues.

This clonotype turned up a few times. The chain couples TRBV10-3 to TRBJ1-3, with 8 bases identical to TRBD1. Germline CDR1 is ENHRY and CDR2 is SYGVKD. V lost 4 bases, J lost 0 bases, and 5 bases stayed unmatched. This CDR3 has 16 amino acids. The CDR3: CAISGDRPDSGNTIYF. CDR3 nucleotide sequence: TGTGCCATCAGTGGGGACAGGCCCGACTCTGGAAACACCATATATTTT.